This passage covers 16 T cell receptor beta chains from one sample sequenced in a study of blood T cell repertoires in COVID-19. Method: immunoSEQ multiplex PCR; TCRdb's copy keeps in-frame clones and lacks some. The table has 210,000 or so clones, roughly 80% seen once. Sequencing was carried out using peripheral blood. The receptors here all came from a man between 45 and 60 years old who had recovered from COVID-19.

V gene TRBV11-2 combines with J gene TRBJ2-5; D remains unclear. The CDR3 loop spans 13 amino acids. CDR1 and CDR2 from the germline V gene are SGHAT and FQNNGV. V was clipped by 3 bases and J by 0 bases, with 5 bases between them. CDR3 amino acids: CASSFIYQETQYF. Written as DNA, the CDR3 is TGTGCCAGCAGCTTTATCTACCAAGAGACCCAGTACTTC.

The chain has TRBV4-3 and TRBJ2-7; 10 nucleotides agree with TRBD2. Losses at the gene ends were 0 bases for V and 6 bases for J; bases not matched to a gene: 17. The CDR3 runs to 19 residues. Germline assignment: CDR1 LGHNA and CDR2 YSLEER. The CDR3 DNA sequence: TGCGCCAGCAGCCAAGATGTAGCGGGAGGTTTCAGGTCGGAGGGCGAGCAGTACTTC. This sequence encodes CASSQDVAGGFRSEGEQYF.

This chain joins TRBV9 and TRBJ2-7, with 10 bases identical to TRBD2. The ends lost 4 bases at V and 4 bases at J; junction bases unmatched: 2. CDR1 is SGDLS, CDR2 YYNGEE, per germline. The CDR3 spans 13 residues. CDR3 in DNA: TGTGCCAGCAGCAGGACTAGCGGATACGAGCAGTACTTC. This codes for CASSRTSGYEQYF. Looking up the rest from reference TRBV9 and TRBJ2-7 gives the full variable domain: DSGVTQTPKHLITATGQRVTLRCSPRSGDLSVYWYQQSLDQGLQFLIQYYNGEERAKGNILERFSAQQFPDLHSELNLSSLELGDSALYFCASSRTSGYEQYFGPGTRLTVT.

The V and J genes are TRBV2 and TRBJ1-1, with 7 bases that match TRBD1. The CDR3 consists of 13 residues. J was trimmed by 3 bases and V by 8 bases; bases with no gene match: 6. Germline loops: CDR1 SNHLY, CDR2 FYNNEI. The CDR3 nucleotides read TGTGCCAGCGAGGGGACAGAAGACACTGAAGCTTTCTTT. Amino acids: CASEGTEDTEAFF.

V and J are TRBV15 and TRBJ1-5; a weak D match, TRBD1 (6 bases). V was cut by 6 bases and J by 4 bases, with 10 bases left in between. This CDR3 comprises 13 residues. The germline CDR1 and CDR2 sequences are LNHNV and YYDKDF (reference sequence). The CDR3 here is CATRLRGNQPQHF. CDR3 in DNA: TGTGCCACCAGACTCAGGGGTAATCAGCCCCAGCATTTT.

J is TRBJ2-3 and V is TRBV9; 8 nucleotides line up with TRBD2. This CDR3 is 17 amino acids long. The germline V gene has CDR1 SGDLS and CDR2 YYNGEE. With 3 bases clipped from V and 5 bases from J, the junction kept 14 bases outside the gene matches. The CDR3 loop reads CASSAAGAGLGRDTQYF. For the CDR3, the DNA is TGTGCCAGCAGCGCAGCGGGAGCGGGGTTGGGTAGAGATACGCAGTATTTT.

The genes are TRBV10-3 and TRBJ2-7; 8 positions agree with TRBD2. Germline V lookup: CDR1 ENHRY, CDR2 SYGVKD. This CDR3 is built from 16 residues. V lost 5 bases, J lost 5 bases, and 14 bases stayed unmatched. CDR3: CAISPNPSSGTHEQYF. The CDR3 region has the DNA TGTGCCATCAGTCCGAATCCGAGTAGCGGGACCCACGAGCAGTACTTC.

This chain joins TRBV29-1 and TRBJ1-1; 9 nucleotides agree with TRBD1. Germline CDR1 SQVTM, CDR2 ANQGSEA. The CDR3 has 17 residues. J lost 0 bases, V lost 2 bases, and 10 bases had no gene match. CDR3 loop: CSVESTDRGPLNTEAFF. CDR3 nucleotides: TGCAGCGTTGAATCAACGGACAGGGGCCCGTTGAACACTGAAGCTTTCTTT.

The J gene is TRBJ1-1, the V gene TRBV6-5, with D hard to call. The CDR3 loop spans 14 amino acids. Germline assignment: CDR1 MNHEY and CDR2 SVGAGI. Trimming stripped 4 bases from V and 3 bases from J, with 12 bases between. This CDR3 reads CASSFFNGDTEAFF. CDR3 nucleotide sequence: TGTGCCAGCAGTTTCTTTAACGGGGACACTGAAGCTTTCTTT.

The CDR3 DNA reads TGTGCCAGCAGCTTGCTAGCGGGAGACCTCGGGGAGCTGTTTTTT. Its protein is CASSLLAGDLGELFF. This sequence joins TRBV5-8 and TRBJ2-2; 10 positions match TRBD2. CDR1 is SGHTS, CDR2 YDEGEE, per germline. V lost 1 base and J lost 7; bases outside the gene matches: 4. The CDR3 sequence is 15 residues long. The full variable domain, in which reference TRBV5-8 and TRBJ2-2 provide the parts outside the CDR3, is EAGVTQSPTHLIKTRGQQATLRCSPISGHTSVYWYQQALGLGLQFLLWYDEGEERNRGNFPPRFSGRQFPNYSSELNVNALELEDSALYLCASSLLAGDLGELFFGEGSRLTVL.

This chain connects TRBV25-1 to TRBJ1-2, with 10 bases fitting TRBD1. Trimming removed 5 bases from V and 7 bases from J; junction bases left unmatched: 4. This CDR3 region has 13 residues. The germline gives CDR1 MGHDK, CDR2 SYGVNS. As DNA, the CDR3 is TGTGCCAGCAGTTGGGACAGGGGTTTTGGCTACACCTTC. It yields the protein CASSWDRGFGYTF.

The chain employs TRBV10-3 and TRBJ1-2; TRBD1 is a possible D gene (5 bases). Trimming pared 6 bases from V and 5 bases from J, leaving 16 bases between. The germline CDR1 and CDR2 sequences are ENHRY and SYGVKD. There are 14 residues in the CDR3. CDR3 bases: TGTGCCATCAGCGGGATGGAGGGGCTGTATGGCTACACCTTC. Its translation is CAISGMEGLYGYTF.

The V and J genes are TRBV29-1 and TRBJ2-7; D gene uncertain. V was pared by 4 bases and J by 6 bases, with 13 bases between. The CDR3 contains 12 residues. Germline lookup yields CDR1 SQVTM and CDR2 ANQGSEA. The CDR3 region has the DNA TGCAGCGTTGGATTTGGAGTGGCCGAGCAGTACTTC. Translation: CSVGFGVAEQYF.

The J gene is TRBJ2-3, the V gene TRBV27; 9 bases agree with TRBD2. The V gene end was trimmed by 6 bases and the J gene end by 2 bases; junction bases not matched to a gene: 3. The CDR3 sequence is 14 residues long. Germline V gene lookup returns CDR1 MNHEY and CDR2 SMNVEV (reference sequence). CDR3 nucleotides: TGTGCCAGCAGGGGACTAGCCGCCACAGATACGCAGTATTTT. This gives the protein CASRGLAATDTQYF.

This chain links TRBV11-2 with TRBJ2-1; 9 bases map to TRBD2. CDR3 length equals 16 residues. Germline CDR1 SGHAT, CDR2 FQNNGV. After removal of 5 bases from V and 3 bases from J, the junction contained 8 bases not matched to a gene. CDR3 nucleotide sequence: TGTGCCAGCAGCCCTCCTAGCGGGACCGTCTACAATGAGCAGTTCTTC. It is translated as CASSPPSGTVYNEQFF.

The CDR3 is CASSRASGTYNEQFF. The CDR3, as DNA: TGTGCCAGCAGCCGAGCTAGCGGCACATACAATGAGCAGTTCTTC. The rearrangement joins TRBV16 to TRBJ2-1, with 7 bases matching TRBD2. Trimming took 4 bases from V and 4 from J; bases not matched to a gene: 7. Germline CDR1 and CDR2: KGHSY and FQNENV. The CDR3 spans 15 residues.